The 27 T cell receptor beta chains given below trace back to one sample, sequenced in a study of identifying expanded T cells in peripheral blood (dated by TCRdb to the late 2010s). The library relied on the immunoSEQ multiplex PCR assay. What TCRdb holds here is the immuneACCESS table cut down to in-frame rearrangements. Part of the clones is not present; checked against another copy, under half of the missing clones reflect an unresolved V gene, and the others are unexplained. Present in this sample are about 81,000 clones, around 83% of which were seen just once. Together, the top ten hold around 20% of the sample. Sequencing was done on a sample of blood. These TCRs come from a person aged 18 to 70 in good health.

The gene calls are TRBV7-8 and TRBJ2-5, with 10 nucleotides matching TRBD2. The CDR3 is 13 residues long. Germline values: CDR1 SGHVS, CDR2 FQNEAQ. Germline trimming cut 8 bases from V and 4 bases from J; bases unmatched to any gene: 4. The CDR3 region is CASGLAGVETQYF. The CDR3 coding sequence is TGTGCCAGCGGGCTAGCGGGAGTAGAGACCCAGTACTTC.

The chain employs TRBV7-2 and TRBJ2-1, with 8 nucleotides matching TRBD1. This CDR3 contains 15 residues. The junction had 9 bases not matched to a gene; V was cut back by 3 bases and J by 8 bases. Germline V gene sequence: CDR1 SGHTA, CDR2 FQGNSA. Written as DNA, the CDR3 is TGTGCCAGCAGCTTGCAGGACAGGGTTTTCGATGAGCAGTTCTTC. This gives the protein CASSLQDRVFDEQFF. The complete variable domain, with remaining parts taken from reference TRBV7-2 and TRBJ2-1, reads GAGVSQSPSNKVTEKGKDVELRCDPISGHTALYWYRQSLGQGLEFLIYFQGNSAPDKSGLPSDRFSAERTGGSVSTLTIQRTQQEDSAVYLCASSLQDRVFDEQFFGPGTRLTVL.

J is TRBJ1-5 and V is TRBV28; no clear D. This CDR3 comprises 17 residues. CDR1 MDHEN and CDR2 SYDVKM come from the germline V gene. V dropped 5 bases and J dropped 0 bases, with 17 bases sitting between them. CDR3 DNA sequence: TGTGCCAGCAGTCCCGTAGGGAGAGATTATAGCAATCAGCCCCAGCATTTT. Its translation is CASSPVGRDYSNQPQHF.

This clone was seen at least ten times. This sequence joins TRBV28 and TRBJ1-2; 8 bases align to TRBD1. This CDR3 is 14 amino acids long. Per germline, CDR1 MDHEN and CDR2 SYDVKM. The V and J ends lost 5 bases and 8 bases, in that order; junction bases with no gene match: 10. The CDR3 DNA is TGTGCCAGCAGTCTAGGACAGGGTTCGATAGGCTACACCTTC. Amino acids: CASSLGQGSIGYTF.

The V call is TRBV28, the J call TRBJ2-3; D gene uncertain. The V gene lost 2 bases and the J gene lost 4 bases, with 10 bases spanning the gap. Germline V lookup: CDR1 MDHEN, CDR2 SYDVKM. This CDR3 spans 14 amino acids. The CDR3 DNA follows: TGTGCCAGCAGTTTAGGCGCGGTCCCAGATACGCAGTATTTT. This sequence encodes CASSLGAVPDTQYF.

V usage is TRBV28 and J usage is TRBJ2-5; possibly TRBD2 for D (6 bases). Germline V lookup: CDR1 MDHEN, CDR2 SYDVKM. CDR3 length: 15 residues. Trimming pared 7 bases from V and 5 bases from J, leaving 20 bases between. The CDR3 region has the DNA TGTGCCAGCATTAGAGGAGGGCAGTTCGCGGAGACCCAGTACTTC. Its translation is CASIRGGQFAETQYF.

V is TRBV2 and J is TRBJ2-3; D possibly uses TRBD1 or TRBD2 (5 bases each). The V and J ends lost 3 bases and 4 bases respectively, with 17 bases between them. Germline V gives CDR1 SNHLY, CDR2 FYNNEI. This CDR3 is 16 amino acids long. Here the CDR3 DNA reads TGTGCCAGCAGTGAGGCCCCCACACGGGACCCAGATACGCAGTATTTT. Translating it yields CASSEAPTRDPDTQYF.

This clone was detected only once. The rearrangement links TRBV9 to TRBJ2-2; 13 bases are shared with TRBD2. J gave up 1 base and V 3 bases, and 6 bases lay outside the gene matches. The CDR3 totals 18 residues. Germline CDR1 reads SGDLS; CDR2 reads YYNGEE. The chain's CDR3 is CASSELAGGLLNTGELFF. As DNA, the CDR3 is TGTGCCAGCAGCGAACTAGCGGGAGGGCTTTTGAACACCGGGGAGCTGTTTTTT.

V gene TRBV29-1 combines with J gene TRBJ1-2, with 8 positions matching TRBD1. V shed 7 bases and J 3 bases; nucleotides not matched to a gene: 7. Germline V gene sequence: CDR1 SQVTM, CDR2 ANQGSEA. The CDR3 has 13 amino acids. DNA of the CDR3: TGCAGCGCCCCAGGGGGCGAAGACTATGGCTACACCTTC. It translates to CSAPGGEDYGYTF. The whole variable domain, remainder taken from reference TRBV29-1 and TRBJ1-2, is SAVISQKPSRDICQRGTSLTIQCQVDSQVTMMFWYRQQPGQSLTLIATANQGSEATYESGFVIDKFPISRPNLTFSTLTVSNMSPEDSSIYLCSAPGGEDYGYTFGSGTRLTVV.

This clone was seen a single time. The chain couples TRBV10-3 to TRBJ2-3; D gene ambiguous. Trimming shortened V by 1 base and J by 1 base, and 9 bases separated the two germline ends. Per the germline V gene, CDR1 is ENHRY and CDR2 is SYGVKD. The CDR3 is 15 residues long. The CDR3 DNA is TGTGCCATCAGTGAGTATATAGAAGGCACAGATACGCAGTATTTT. This codes for CAISEYIEGTDTQYF.

This clone was found once. This chain connects TRBV15 to TRBJ2-7; D gene ambiguous. V was trimmed by 4 bases and J by 4 bases, leaving 5 bases between them. The CDR3 is made up of 11 amino acids. The germline CDR1 and CDR2 sequences are LNHNV and YYDKDF (reference sequence). The CDR3 DNA sequence: TGTGCCACCAGCATCGGATACGAGCAGTACTTC. Amino acids: CATSIGYEQYF. The whole variable domain, filled in from reference TRBV15 and TRBJ2-7, reads DAMVIQNPRYQVTQFGKPVTLSCSQTLNHNVMYWYQQKSSQAPKLLFHYYDKDFNNEADTPDNFQSRRPNTSFCFLDIRSPGLGDTAMYLCATSIGYEQYFGPGTRLTVT.

The CDR3 loop is CASSLRTSYNEQFF. For the CDR3, the DNA is TGTGCCAGCAGCCTCCGGACCTCCTACAATGAGCAGTTCTTC. This sequence joins TRBV7-9 and TRBJ2-1; D not resolved. Germline V gene sequence: CDR1 SEHNR, CDR2 FQNEAQ (reference sequence). The CDR3 loop spans 14 amino acids. The V gene lost 5 bases and the J gene lost 0 bases, with 8 bases spanning the gap.

This sequence joins TRBV7-2 and TRBJ2-7; D is perhaps TRBD1 or TRBD2 (5 bases each). Trimming left V 3 bases short and J 5 bases short, with 8 bases between. The CDR3 covers 12 residues. Germline assignment: CDR1 SGHTA and CDR2 FQGNSA. CDR3 nucleotide sequence: TGTGCCAGCAGCTTCGGGGCCAACGAGCAGTACTTC. Translating it yields CASSFGANEQYF.

The chain is built from TRBV5-4 and TRBJ2-3, with TRBD2 matching 10 bases. Germline V gives CDR1 SGHNT, CDR2 YYREEE (reference sequence). The CDR3 extends over 15 amino acids. The junction had 5 bases not matched to a gene; V was cut back by 4 bases and J by 3 bases. The CDR3 spells CASSTQLAGTDTQYF. As DNA, the CDR3 is TGTGCCAGCAGCACCCAACTAGCGGGAACAGATACGCAGTATTTT.

The gene calls are TRBV10-3 and TRBJ2-7, with D tentatively TRBD1 (6 bases). The CDR3 has 13 residues. Deletions cut 0 bases from V and 9 bases from J, with 12 bases between. Germline V CDR1 and CDR2: ENHRY, SYGVKD. The CDR3 DNA reads TGTGCCATCAGTGAGTCGGTGACAGGCTGGCAGTACTTC. Protein sequence: CAISESVTGWQYF.

V and J are TRBV29-1 and TRBJ2-3; D is undetermined. This CDR3 is built from 14 residues. The germline gives CDR1 SQVTM, CDR2 ANQGSEA. The germline V and J ends were trimmed by 1 base and 5 bases, with 13 bases remaining between them. Here the CDR3 reads CSVEGAVWRDTQYF. The CDR3 DNA sequence: TGCAGCGTTGAAGGGGCGGTGTGGAGAGATACGCAGTATTTT.

The chain uses TRBV6-5 and TRBJ2-5; the D gene is possibly TRBD1 (5 bases). Deletions cut 2 bases from V and 4 bases from J, with 11 bases between. This CDR3 has 14 amino acids. The germline CDR1 and CDR2 sequences are MNHEY and SVGAGI. The CDR3 DNA sequence: TGTGCCAGCAGTTACGAGACAGCCCGAGAGACCCAGTACTTC. It encodes CASSYETARETQYF.

On this clone: The germline gene is not matched at one end of the junction; a read error may be the cause. The V and J genes are TRBV7-3 and TRBJ2-2; 8 bases map to TRBD2. The CDR3 is 16 residues long. Germline lookup yields CDR1 SGHTA and CDR2 FQGTGA. The CDR3 region is CASSITLGLAPGELFF. DNA for the CDR3: TGTGCCAGCAGCATAACCCTTGGACTAGCCCCCGGGGAGCTGTTTTTT.

The rearrangement links TRBV27 to TRBJ2-1; D unclear. This CDR3 is 13 amino acids long. The germline CDR1 and CDR2 sequences are MNHEY and SMNVEV (reference sequence). The V end was cut by 5 bases, the J end by 0 bases, with 5 bases between. In DNA form, the CDR3 reads TGTGCCAGCAGTGCTTACTCCTACAATGAGCAGTTCTTC. Protein sequence: CASSAYSYNEQFF.

The rearrangement links TRBV19 to TRBJ2-1, with 14 positions matching TRBD2. From germline, CDR1 is LNHDA and CDR2 SQIVND (reference sequence). Trimming cost V 1 base and J 8 bases; bases outside gene matches: 10. The CDR3 is 18 amino acids. Written as DNA, the CDR3 is TGTGCCAGTAGTATAGTGGGAGGGACTAGCGGGAGATTGGATGAGCAGTTCTTC. Protein product: CASSIVGGTSGRLDEQFF.

This chain links TRBV20-1 with TRBJ2-7; maybe TRBD1 (6 bases). The CDR3 length is 11 residues. V dropped 6 bases and J dropped 6 bases, with 12 bases sitting between them. Germline V gives CDR1 DFQATT, CDR2 SNEGSKA (reference sequence). CDR3 in DNA: TGCAGTGCAGGTCAAGGGGGCGAGCAGTACTTC. It translates to CSAGQGGEQYF.

V usage is TRBV28 and J usage is TRBJ2-7; 9 bases are shared with TRBD2. V lost 8 bases and J lost 5; bases outside the gene matches: 22. The CDR3 consists of 18 residues. Germline lookup yields CDR1 MDHEN and CDR2 SYDVKM. This chain's CDR3 is CASSSGRGGGLAFNEQYF. As DNA, the CDR3 is TGTGCCAGCTCCTCGGGACGCGGGGGAGGACTAGCGTTTAACGAGCAGTACTTC.

The rearrangement uses TRBV9 and TRBJ2-1; D may match TRBD1 or TRBD2 (6 bases each). CDR3 length equals 13 residues. V was clipped by 4 bases and J by 7 bases, with 12 bases between them. Germline V gives CDR1 SGDLS, CDR2 YYNGEE. CDR3 bases: TGTGCCAGCAGCCCCCAAGGGGGGAATGAGCAGTTCTTC. It codes for CASSPQGGNEQFF.

This rearrangement joins TRBV19 to TRBJ2-3; either TRBD1 or TRBD2 may supply D (5 bases each). Germline CDR1 and CDR2: LNHDA and SQIVND (reference sequence). V was pared by 4 bases and J by 0 bases, with 11 bases between. The length of the CDR3 is 15 residues. CDR3 residues: CASSTGPLSTDTQYF. CDR3 DNA sequence: TGTGCCAGTAGTACGGGACCGTTAAGCACAGATACGCAGTATTTT. The whole variable domain, remainder taken from reference TRBV19 and TRBJ2-3, is DGGITQSPKYLFRKEGQNVTLSCEQNLNHDAMYWYRQDPGQGLRLIYYSQIVNDFQKGDIAEGYSVSREKKESFPLTVTSAQKNPTAFYLCASSTGPLSTDTQYFGPGTRLTVL.

This clone was seen a handful of times. CDR3 DNA sequence: TGTGCCAGCAGCTGGACTAGCGGGAGTAACTACGAGCAGTACTTC. This encodes CASSWTSGSNYEQYF. V and J are TRBV11-2 and TRBJ2-7, with 13 bases that match TRBD2. J was trimmed by 3 bases and V by 4 bases; bases with no gene match: 3. The CDR3 length is 15 residues. Germline V gene data show CDR1 as SGHAT and CDR2 as FQNNGV.

This clone has ten or more counts. V and J are TRBV6-4 and TRBJ2-7; 9 bases map to TRBD2. The V gene end was trimmed by 2 bases and the J gene end by 0 bases; junction bases not matched to a gene: 5. The germline gives CDR1 MRHNA, CDR2 SNTAGT. CDR3 size: 16 residues. The CDR3 nucleotides read TGTGCCAGCAGTGACCCTCTAGCGGGGCGCTCCTACGAGCAGTACTTC. Translated, it gives CASSDPLAGRSYEQYF.

The CDR3 reads CASSLVGGSQKSYEQYF. DNA of the CDR3: TGCGCCAGCAGCTTGGTAGGGGGTAGCCAGAAGAGCTACGAGCAGTACTTC. V usage is TRBV5-1 and J usage is TRBJ2-7; maybe TRBD1 (6 bases). Deletions cut 0 bases from V and 3 bases from J, with 19 bases between. Per germline, CDR1 SGHRS and CDR2 YFSETQ. The CDR3 runs 17 residues.